This T cell receptor beta chain emerged from a study of blood T cells in healthy people across ages. The overall study: Capture via template switching afforded approximately one barcoded beta molecule per two T cells. Study results and limitations: Unsorted PBMCs ruled out conclusive naive versus antigen-experienced comparison.

CDR1 is MNHEY, CDR2 SMNVEV, per germline (reference sequence). V was trimmed by 6 bases and J by 13 bases, leaving 25 bases between them. The CDR3 has 15 residues. Concerning this clonotype: Antigen unknown.

The use of a sample-barcoded 5' primer and a J-beta primer mix characterized a second PCR of 7 to 11 cycles. Each CDR3 protein gets one entry after TCRdb re-called the 5' RACE reads with MiXCR. There are over a million distinct CDR3 sequences in the sample; 35% to 50% occur only once, and approximately 19% lies in the top ten. The genes are TRBV27 and TRBJ2-1; tentatively, D is TRBD2 (6 bases). Sample: blood. This receptor was taken from a woman aged 60-70 years in good health. The CDR3 spells CASRNPLRWEETQFF. The CDR3 coding sequence is TGTGCCAGCAGAAACCCCCTCAGGTGGGAGGAGACCCAGTTCTTC.